Detailed here is one TCR beta chain. Measured with immunoSEQ multiplex PCR; TCRdb has only the in-frame clones, and not every one. The sample holds hundreds of thousands of clones, just over 90% seen once. The data originate from a study of blood T cell repertoires in COVID-19. Participants were placed into cohorts based on the clinical history they reported. From germline, CDR1 is SNHLY and CDR2 FYNNEI. The ends were cut back, 0 bases at V and 4 bases at J, with 12 bases in the middle. The CDR3 is 15 residues long. Sequenced: PBMCs or T cells enriched from blood (not recorded which). The receptor was derived from a woman between 18 and 29 years old who had recovered from COVID-19. V and J are TRBV2 and TRBJ1-2; TRBD1 is a possible D gene (6 bases). The CDR3 nucleotides read TGTGCCAGCAGTGAAGCGGACAGTAGAGGCTATGGCTACACCTTC. Translated: CASSEADSRGYGYTF.